Presented here are 5 T cell receptor beta chains from one specimen sequenced in a study of shared clonotypes between healthy human individuals. Using immunoSEQ multiplex PCR, the repertoire was profiled, and TCRdb retains in-frame clones only, with some absent. The top ten hold roughly 56% of the sample, which has roughly 76,000 clones, about 65% seen once. Sequencing used memory CD8+ T cells sorted from blood. Specified subset: CD45RO+ cells pooled with CCR7-negative TemRA cells. The source of these receptors is a man aged 25 to 40 in good health.

This clone turned up a few times. V usage is TRBV27 and J usage is TRBJ1-1, with D tentatively TRBD1 (5 bases). The CDR3 is 15 amino acids. The ends were cut back, 3 bases at V and 10 bases at J, with 21 bases in the middle. Germline CDR1 is MNHEY and CDR2 is SMNVEV (reference sequence). The CDR3 coding sequence is TGTGCCAGCAGTTTGCGGGGCTCGGGTTCGAACGTAGCTTTCTTT. The encoded protein is CASSLRGSGSNVAFF.

The rearrangement uses TRBV7-6 and TRBJ1-1; 12 positions match TRBD1. Germline CDR1 reads SGHVS; CDR2 reads FNYEAQ. V shed 0 bases and J 4 bases; nucleotides not matched to a gene: 12. The CDR3 has 19 amino acids. CDR3 residues: CASSLAAGTGGLGTTEAFF. The CDR3 DNA follows: TGTGCCAGCAGCTTAGCGGCGGGGACAGGGGGCTTGGGGACCACTGAAGCTTTCTTT.

The rearrangement uses TRBV27 and TRBJ2-7, with TRBD2 matching over 7 bases. CDR3 size: 15 residues. The germline V gene has CDR1 MNHEY and CDR2 SMNVEV (reference sequence). V lost 8 bases and J lost 3; bases outside the gene matches: 13. The chain's CDR3 is CASGKLSGTLYEQYF. CDR3 bases: TGTGCCAGCGGAAAACTGAGCGGGACCCTCTACGAGCAGTACTTC.

The gene calls are TRBV7-9 and TRBJ2-7; D is ambiguous. CDR3 size: 15 residues. Germline CDR1 and CDR2: SEHNR and FQNEAQ (reference sequence). The V end lost 3 bases, the J end lost 5 bases, and 17 bases lay between the germline ends. This chain's CDR3 is CASSFGQGLQNEQYF. The CDR3 DNA sequence: TGTGCCAGCAGCTTTGGTCAAGGTCTTCAGAACGAGCAGTACTTC.

The chain couples TRBV11-2 to TRBJ2-6, with no clear D. The CDR3 length is 15 residues. Trimming took 5 bases from V and 4 from J, leaving 12 bases between them. Germline CDR1 SGHAT, CDR2 FQNNGV. Written as DNA, the CDR3 is TGTGCCAGCAGCCAACGGGTTTCCGGGGCCAACGTCCTGACTTTC. Protein product: CASSQRVSGANVLTF.